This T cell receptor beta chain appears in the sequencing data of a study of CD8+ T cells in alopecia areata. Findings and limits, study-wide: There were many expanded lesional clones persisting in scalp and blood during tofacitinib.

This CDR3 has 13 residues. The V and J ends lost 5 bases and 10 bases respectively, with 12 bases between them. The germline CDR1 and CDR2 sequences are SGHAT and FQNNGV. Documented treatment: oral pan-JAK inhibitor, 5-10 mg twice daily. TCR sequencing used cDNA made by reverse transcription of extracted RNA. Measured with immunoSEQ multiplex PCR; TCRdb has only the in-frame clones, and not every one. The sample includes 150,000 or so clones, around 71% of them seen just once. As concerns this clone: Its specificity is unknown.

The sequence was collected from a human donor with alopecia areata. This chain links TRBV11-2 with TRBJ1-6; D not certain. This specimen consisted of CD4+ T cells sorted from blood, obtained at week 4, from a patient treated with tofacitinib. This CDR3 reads CASSTYRGSPLHF. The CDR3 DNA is TGTGCCAGCAGCACCTATCGGGGATCACCCCTCCACTTT.